Sequencing of this T cell receptor (beta chain) was carried out in a study of breast tumors, draining lymph nodes, adjacent tissues. The table lists this clonotype with many counts. Its antigen is not known. TCRdb reanalysed the multiplex PCR reads using MiXCR and keeps one entry per CDR3 protein. Here the sample spans over 150,000 distinct CDR3 sequences, around 29% being singletons. Study-wide results and limits: Most tumor T cells seemingly derive from lymph node, then expand in tumor. Data only fit, rather than demonstrated, lymph node origin of most tumor T cells. Compared with lymph nodes, tumors were less diverse; compared with nontumor tissue, more. Luminal-like breast cancer showed significantly higher tumor–nontumor repertoire similarity than basal-like.

The germline V gene encodes CDR1 SGHTS and CDR2 YDEGEE. Germline trimming cut 4 bases from V and 3 bases from J; bases unmatched to any gene: 7. The CDR3 sequence is 14 residues long. Samples came from axillary lymph nodes draining the breast cancer. The TCR comes from a female donor with breast cancer. Some clones in this sample may be carry-over from other donors' samples. This sequence joins TRBV5-8 and TRBJ2-7, with 7 bases that match TRBD1. The sequenced sample consisted of axillary lymph node tissue. The CDR3 sequence is CASSLGQDHYEQYF. For the CDR3, the DNA is TGTGCCAGCAGCCTCGGACAGGACCACTACGAGCAGTACTTC.